This T cell receptor beta chain is drawn from a study of blood T cells in healthy people across ages. A sample-barcoded 5' primer and a J-beta primer mix were used in a second PCR of about 6 to 11 cycles. TCRdb re-analysed the 5' RACE reads in MiXCR, keeping a single row per CDR3 protein. The repertoire holds fewer than 1.5 million distinct CDR3 sequences, 35% to 45% seen once, with 7.9% in the top ten. CDR1 and CDR2 from the germline V gene are ENHRY and SYGVKD. V was trimmed by 6 bases and J by 3 bases, leaving 11 bases between them. This CDR3 has 13 residues. This clonotype has more than one count but fewer than ten. Its antigen is undetermined. Aged roughly 6 to 95, donors were systemically healthy Caucasians from Russia. Study-level findings and limits: Donor CMV status, an unknown factor, possibly confounded changes in expanded clonotypes.

What was sequenced was blood. This sequence was found in a young woman in good health. The rearrangement joins TRBV10-3 to TRBJ1-2; the D is unclear. For the CDR3, the DNA is TGTGCCATCAGGAGCACAGAGTACTATGGCTACACCTTC. Encoded protein: CAIRSTEYYGYTF.